Listed here are 9 T cell receptor beta chains from one sample, sequenced in a study of T cell responses to AZD1222 COVID-19 vaccine. The assay was immunoSEQ multiplex PCR, and TCRdb's table has in-frame clones only and misses some. The data contain 90,000 to 150,000 clones, around 87% of them singletons. Material: peripheral blood, obtained 28 days after the second AZD1222 dose. Source of these receptors: an adult who received the AZD1222 COVID-19 vaccine.

The J gene is TRBJ1-6, the V gene TRBV18; D possibly corresponds to TRBD1 (5 bases). CDR1 and CDR2 (germline): KGHSH, LQKENI. With 3 bases removed from V and 7 bases from J, the gap between germline ends came to 13 bases. The CDR3 is 15 amino acids. The CDR3 DNA reads as TGTGCCAGCTCACCGTTCGGGGACCCGAATTCACCCCTCCACTTT. It yields the protein CASSPFGDPNSPLHF.

As DNA, the CDR3 is TGTGCCAGCAGTTTGAACAGTAATTCACCCCTCCACTTT. Translation gives CASSLNSNSPLHF. The chain employs TRBV27 and TRBJ1-6; D remains unclear. Trimming took 3 bases from V and 6 from J, leaving 6 bases between them. Germline CDR1 reads MNHEY; CDR2 reads SMNVEV (reference sequence). There are 13 residues in the CDR3.

The chain carries TRBV3-1 (or the pseudogene TRBV3-2) and TRBJ2-7, with D hard to call. CDR3 length: 15 residues. Trimming pared 0 bases from V and 2 bases from J, leaving 11 bases between. The V gene's germline CDR1 is LGHDT and CDR2 YNNKEL (reference sequence). This CDR3 is CASSQETVRPYEQYF. The CDR3 coding sequence is TGTGCCAGCAGCCAAGAAACAGTTCGACCCTACGAGCAGTACTTC.

V gene TRBV7-3 combines with J gene TRBJ2-1, with D perhaps matching TRBD2 (5 bases). V lost 4 bases and J 0 bases, leaving 10 bases between the germline ends. The CDR3 runs to 15 residues. Germline V gene data show CDR1 as SGHTA and CDR2 as FQGTGA. As DNA, the CDR3 is TGTGCCAGCAGCTGGGCGAGGGTCTCCTACAATGAGCAGTTCTTC. Protein: CASSWARVSYNEQFF.

The chain uses TRBV5-4 and TRBJ2-3, with D uncertain. V was trimmed by 6 bases and J by 4 bases, leaving 9 bases between them. The germline CDR1 and CDR2 sequences are SGHNT and YYREEE (reference sequence). The CDR3 contains 12 residues. The CDR3: CASKGVSDTQYF. In DNA, the CDR3 is TGTGCCAGCAAGGGCGTCTCAGATACGCAGTATTTT.

The table lists this clone with a few counts. The CDR3 reads CASSPLDQPQHF. The CDR3 coding sequence is TGTGCCAGCAGCCCTCTCGATCAGCCCCAGCATTTT. The gene calls are TRBV5-5 and TRBJ1-5; unclear D gene. The CDR3 length is 12 residues. CDR1 and CDR2 from the germline V gene are SGHKS and YYEKEE (reference sequence). The V end lost 4 bases, the J end lost 5 bases, and 7 bases lay between the germline ends.

The chain combines TRBV11-2 with TRBJ2-7, with TRBD1 identical over 9 bases. CDR1 is SGHAT, CDR2 FQNNGV, per germline. The V segment lost 5 bases and the J segment 2 bases; nucleotides outside the gene matches: 10. The CDR3 runs 16 residues. The CDR3 loop is CASSPLNRQGAYEQYF. DNA for the CDR3: TGTGCCAGCAGCCCACTGAACCGACAGGGGGCCTACGAGCAGTACTTC.

The chain employs TRBV11-2 and TRBJ2-7; 10 bases are shared with TRBD1. V trimming: 0 bases; J trimming: 3 bases; junction bases outside the gene matches: 8. The CDR3 runs 17 residues. Germline CDR1 and CDR2: SGHAT and FQNNGV. This CDR3 is CASSLDRGQGIYYEQYF. The CDR3 bases are TGTGCCAGCAGCTTAGATAGGGGACAGGGGATTTACTACGAGCAGTACTTC.

V gene TRBV2 combines with J gene TRBJ2-2; D is uncertain. Germline V gene sequence: CDR1 SNHLY, CDR2 FYNNEI. The CDR3 extends over 13 amino acids. V lost 4 bases and J 5 bases, leaving 8 bases between the germline ends. The DNA of the CDR3 is TGTGCCAGCAGTGCGACGGGTACCGGGGAGCTGTTTTTT. Residues: CASSATGTGELFF.